This T cell receptor (beta chain) was recorded in a study of cytomegalovirus exposure and HLA in healthy donors. Turning to the study itself: A previous analysis identified about 110 million unique TCR beta sequences derived from roughly 180 million T cells.

Of note for this clone: Its antigen is still unknown.

Broader study findings: Analyses of presence and absence presupposed an approximately uniform sequencing depth across donors. V segments that were indistinguishable, TRBV6-2 and TRBV6-3 among them, were omitted from analysis.

The donors gave bone marrow, and they were healthy. With 60 Vbeta and 13 Jbeta primers, the PCR was carried out. The table came from immunoSEQ multiplex PCR; TCRdb's copy has only in-frame clones and leaves some out. The sample has about 140,000 clones; over 70% are singletons. This CDR3 is 11 amino acids long. Trimming took off 7 bases at V and 4 bases at J, with 7 bases between the two ends. Germline CDR1 is MNHNY and CDR2 is SVGAGI (reference sequence). The genes are TRBV6-6 and TRBJ1-2, with D possibly matching TRBD1 (6 bases). The receptor's source is a male donor in good health and CMV-seronegative. Material: PBMCs. The DNA of the CDR3 is TGTGCCAGCACGGACAGCTATGGCTACACCTTC. Its protein is CASTDSYGYTF.